The entry that follows covers one T cell receptor beta chain sequence. The antigen remains unidentified. Method: immunoSEQ multiplex PCR; TCRdb's copy keeps in-frame clones and lacks some. The table has 35,000 to 50,000 clones, roughly 91% seen once. These data come from a study of OX40 agonist ivuxolimab in advanced cancers. At the level of the study: Cancers in dose escalation were hepatocellular, melanoma, renal cell and head and neck. Cohort: more than 75% men, mean age approximately 64, aged roughly 23 to 79. Overall study results and limits: Expansion of clones was among the lowest in partial responders at 0.1-3.0 mg/kg. Expanded clones belonging to CD8+ T cells outnumbered, on average, those of CD4+.

The clonotype originates from an adult with an advanced solid tumor such as melanoma, head and neck, liver or kidney cancer. The sequencing here drew on CD4+ or CD8+ T cells sorted from blood, taken in a trial of the OX40 agonist ivuxolimab.

The CDR3 region has the DNA TGTGCCAGCAGCTCAGACTACGAGCAGTACTTC. It encodes CASSSDYEQYF. This chain links TRBV7-9 with TRBJ2-7; no firm D call. The CDR3 spans 11 residues. The germline V gene encodes CDR1 SEHNR and CDR2 FQNEAQ (reference sequence). Deletions cut 4 bases from V and 3 bases from J, with 4 bases between.